Shown below are 27 T cell receptor beta chains from a single sample sequenced in a study of shared clonotypes between healthy human individuals. TCRdb keeps only in-frame clones here, not all; method: immunoSEQ multiplex PCR. This sample has over a million clones, with 78% found just once. The material sequenced was memory CD4+ T cells from PBMCs. Subset given: CD45RA-negative fraction. These receptors were taken from a man younger than 35 in good health. Some clones in this sample may be carry-over from other donors' samples.

The J gene is TRBJ2-3, the V gene TRBV7-2; TRBD2 matches at 11 bases. V trimming: 1 base; J trimming: 2 bases; junction bases outside the gene matches: 2. The germline gives CDR1 SGHTA, CDR2 FQGNSA. The CDR3 runs 16 residues. CDR3 sequence (DNA): TGTGCCAGCAGCTTAGGGACTAGCGGGTTCACAGATACGCAGTATTTT. Translating gives CASSLGTSGFTDTQYF.

The V gene is TRBV7-6, the J gene TRBJ2-1; 15 bases map to TRBD2. This CDR3 has 16 residues. Germline assignment: CDR1 SGHVS and CDR2 FNYEAQ. The V segment lost 0 bases and the J segment 9 bases; nucleotides outside the gene matches: 3. The CDR3 loop is CASSLAGTSGRTEQFF. CDR3 nucleotide sequence: TGTGCCAGCAGCTTAGCCGGGACTAGCGGGAGGACTGAGCAGTTCTTC.

This rearrangement joins TRBV5-1 to TRBJ2-1; tentative D call: TRBD1 (6 bases). Trimming cost V 4 bases and J 4 bases, with 12 bases left between them. The CDR3 runs to 14 residues. Germline loops: CDR1 SGHRS, CDR2 YFSETQ. CDR3 in amino acids: CASSRRTEYNEQFF. In DNA, the CDR3 is TGCGCCAGCAGCCGCCGGACAGAGTACAATGAGCAGTTCTTC.

The rearrangement joins TRBV6-5 to TRBJ1-1; D is ambiguous. CDR3 size: 11 residues. CDR1 is MNHEY and CDR2 is SVGAGI in the germline V gene. V was pared by 5 bases and J by 4 bases, with 5 bases between. CDR3 sequence reads: CASSLSTEAFF. The CDR3 nucleotides read TGTGCCAGCAGTCTGAGCACTGAAGCTTTCTTT.

This clone showed up just a few times. The J gene is TRBJ1-6, the V gene TRBV21-1; the DNA was not compared with TRBD1, the D call given in the table. TRBV21-1 is annotated as a pseudogene. CDR3 size: 14 residues. CDR3 DNA: TGTGCCAGCAGCAAAGAAACAGGGAGATCACCCCTCCACTTT. Translating it yields CASSKETGRSPLHF.

The rearrangement joins TRBV5-4 to TRBJ1-1, with 7 bases lining up with TRBD1. Trimming removed 2 bases from V and 5 bases from J; junction bases left unmatched: 3. The germline V gene has CDR1 SGHNT and CDR2 YYREEE (reference sequence). The CDR3 runs to 13 residues. Here the CDR3 DNA reads TGTGCCAGCAGCTTAGACAGGGCGACTGAAGCTTTCTTT. Translated, it gives CASSLDRATEAFF.

The genes are TRBV7-9 and TRBJ2-5, with TRBD1 matching over 8 bases. After removal of 2 bases from V and 3 bases from J, the junction contained 5 bases not matched to a gene. The CDR3 is 15 residues long. The germline CDR1 and CDR2 sequences are SEHNR and FQNEAQ (reference sequence). For the CDR3, the DNA is TGTGCCAGCAGCTTAAGGACAGGGCCTAAAGAGACCCAGTACTTC. It yields the protein CASSLRTGPKETQYF. Full variable domain (remainder filled in from reference TRBV7-9 and TRBJ2-5): DTGVSQNPRHKITKRGQNVTFRCDPISEHNRLYWYRQTLGQGPEFLTYFQNEAQLEKSRLLSDRFSAERPKGSFSTLEIQRTEQGDSAMYLCASSLRTGPKETQYFGPGTRLLVL.

V is TRBV19 and J is TRBJ1-2; 7 nucleotides match TRBD1. The V gene end was trimmed by 4 bases and the J gene end by 5 bases; junction bases not matched to a gene: 10. The CDR3 has 15 residues. Per the germline V gene, CDR1 is LNHDA and CDR2 is SQIVND (reference sequence). The CDR3 protein is CASSTTGTVLYGYTF. For the CDR3, the DNA is TGTGCCAGTAGTACCACCGGGACAGTTCTTTATGGCTACACCTTC.

CDR3 in amino acids: CASSKGGQGRGYGYTF. As DNA, the CDR3 is TGTGCCAGCAGTAAAGGCGGACAGGGGCGAGGCTATGGCTACACCTTC. This chain uses TRBV6-1 with TRBJ1-2; 9 bases agree with TRBD1. With 5 bases clipped from V and 4 bases from J, the junction kept 11 bases outside the gene matches. Germline CDR1 is MNHNS and CDR2 is SASEGT. The length of the CDR3 is 16 residues.

In the case of this clone: Other DNA variants within this sample encode the same CDR3. The chain links TRBV19 to TRBJ1-1; possible D gene TRBD1, 5 bases. CDR3 size: 13 residues. With 3 bases removed from V and 4 bases from J, the gap between germline ends came to 9 bases. Per the germline V gene, CDR1 is LNHDA and CDR2 is SQIVND (reference sequence). CDR3 sequence: CASSIGRGTEAFF. Written as DNA, the CDR3 is TGTGCCAGTAGTATCGGAAGGGGCACTGAAGCTTTCTTT.

V is TRBV7-2 and J is TRBJ2-7; a weak D match, TRBD2 (6 bases). In germline, CDR1 is SGHTA, CDR2 FQGNSA. V lost 5 bases and J lost 2, with 19 bases in between. CDR3 length equals 16 residues. The CDR3 sequence is CASSLTGTGETYEQYF. The DNA of the CDR3 is TGTGCCAGCAGCCTAACCGGGACGGGGGAAACCTACGAGCAGTACTTC.

The CDR3 nucleotides are TGCGCCAGCAGCCAGGGACGGGGAGGCTACGAGCAGTACTTC. The encoded protein is CASSQGRGGYEQYF. V gene TRBV5-1 combines with J gene TRBJ2-7; D is possibly TRBD2 (6 bases). The length of the CDR3 is 14 residues. From germline, CDR1 is SGHRS and CDR2 YFSETQ. Trimming removed 4 bases from V and 3 bases from J, with 14 bases in between.

The table lists this clone with a count of one. The gene calls are TRBV12-5 and TRBJ2-7; D is perhaps TRBD1 (6 bases). Trimming removed 7 bases from V and 2 bases from J, with 21 bases in between. Looked up from germline, CDR1 is LGHNT and CDR2 is FRNRAP. CDR3 length: 16 residues. The CDR3 region has the DNA TGTGCTAGTGCCCTGGTGGTAGGGGCAGGGGCCTACGAGCAGTACTTC. This gives the protein CASALVVGAGAYEQYF.

The chain carries TRBV7-9 and TRBJ2-1; a weak D match, TRBD1 (5 bases). Trimming removed 6 bases at V and 6 bases at J, with 18 bases between. CDR1 is SEHNR, CDR2 FQNEAQ, per germline (reference sequence). There are 15 residues in the CDR3. The CDR3 sequence is CASRPTTGQGNEQFF. The DNA for the CDR3 is TGTGCCAGCAGACCTACTACGGGTCAGGGCAATGAGCAGTTCTTC.

This clone was seen a single time. This rearrangement joins TRBV13 to TRBJ2-6; D is ambiguous. The V gene lost 5 bases and the J gene lost 2 bases, with 10 bases spanning the gap. The CDR3 has 15 amino acids. The germline CDR1 and CDR2 sequences are PRHDT and FYEKMQ (reference sequence). CDR3 in DNA: TGTGCCAGCAGCCGGACGGTCGCTGGGGCCAACGTCCTGACTTTC. This sequence encodes CASSRTVAGANVLTF.

The chain uses TRBV19 and TRBJ1-5; tentatively, D is TRBD1 (5 bases). V lost 7 bases and J 3 bases, leaving 16 bases between the germline ends. Germline CDR1 reads LNHDA; CDR2 reads SQIVND (reference sequence). This CDR3 has 15 amino acids. CDR3 residues: CASTPTGGYNQPQHF. CDR3 DNA: TGTGCCAGTACCCCTACGGGGGGGTACAATCAGCCCCAGCATTTT.

The V call is TRBV7-9, the J call TRBJ2-1; 7 positions agree with TRBD1. In germline, CDR1 is SEHNR, CDR2 FQNEAQ (reference sequence). J gave up 4 bases and V 5 bases, and 8 bases lay outside the gene matches. The CDR3 contains 15 residues. Here the CDR3 reads CASSKQGTRYNEQFF. CDR3 bases: TGTGCCAGCAGCAAACAGGGGACGCGTTACAATGAGCAGTTCTTC.

Only a few counts were recorded for this clone. The chain's CDR3 is CASSSGGAGYTF. The CDR3 region has the DNA TGTGCCAGCAGCTCCGGAGGGGCTGGCTACACCTTC. V and J are TRBV5-6 and TRBJ1-2; TRBD1 might be the D (5 bases). The ends were cut back, 3 bases at V and 7 bases at J, with 10 bases in the middle. The CDR3 contains 12 residues. In germline, CDR1 is SGHDT, CDR2 YYEEEE.

The chain joins TRBV27 to TRBJ2-1, with a tentative D call TRBD2 (5 bases). Trimming stripped 4 bases from V and 8 bases from J, with 15 bases between. In germline, CDR1 is MNHEY, CDR2 SMNVEV (reference sequence). This CDR3 is built from 14 residues. CDR3 coding DNA: TGTGCCAGCAGTTCGCGGGCCCGTTCGGATGAGCAGTTCTTC. Amino acids: CASSSRARSDEQFF.

The genes are TRBV6-1 and TRBJ1-2; no reliable D call. Trimming shortened V by 6 bases and J by 6 bases, and 11 bases separated the two germline ends. The germline gives CDR1 MNHNS, CDR2 SASEGT. CDR3 length: 12 amino acids. The CDR3, as DNA: TGTGCCAGCAGACAAGAGGCGGATGGCTACACCTTC. This translates into CASRQEADGYTF.

The rearrangement links TRBV12-5 to TRBJ1-3; D call uncertain. V lost 6 bases, J lost 0 bases, and 9 bases lay in between. Per germline, CDR1 LGHNT and CDR2 FRNRAP. The CDR3 runs 14 residues. This CDR3 reads CASGPGNSGNTIYF. CDR3 in DNA: TGTGCTAGTGGGCCGGGGAACTCTGGAAACACCATATATTTT.

This clone was counted a few times. The sample has other DNA sequences that encode this CDR3 too. The CDR3 DNA is TGTGCCAGTAGTATTTCGAGTAATCAGCCCCAGCATTTT. Protein product: CASSISSNQPQHF. The chain uses TRBV19 and TRBJ1-5; D unresolved. The CDR3 is made up of 13 amino acids. Trimming took 3 bases from V and 4 from J, leaving 7 bases between them. Germline V gene sequence: CDR1 LNHDA, CDR2 SQIVND (reference sequence).

The rearrangement joins TRBV6-5 to TRBJ1-3; D remains unclear. Germline lookup yields CDR1 MNHEY and CDR2 SVGAGI. The CDR3 runs to 14 residues. Trimming removed 5 bases from V and 4 bases from J, with 12 bases in between. The CDR3 region is CASSPRNIGNTIYF. In nucleotides, the CDR3 is TGTGCCAGCAGTCCTAGGAACATCGGAAACACCATATATTTT.

To note about this clone: A single base separates this from a much larger clone, so it may be a read error. This sample also contains other DNA sequences that code for the same CDR3. J is TRBJ1-2 and V is TRBV11-2; no clear D. With 5 bases removed from V and 8 bases from J, the gap between germline ends came to 6 bases. The CDR3 has 10 residues. Germline CDR1 is SGHAT and CDR2 is FQNNGV. CDR3 sequence: CASSDYGYTF. The CDR3 coding sequence is TGTGCCAGCAGCGATTACGGCTACACCTTC. Complete variable domain (other parts from reference TRBV11-2 and TRBJ1-2): EAGVAQSPRYKIIEKRQSVAFWCNPISGHATLYWYQQILGQGPKLLIQFQNNGVVDDSQLPKDRFSAERLKGVDSTLKIQPAKLEDSAVYLCASSDYGYTFGSGTRLTVV.

This rearrangement joins TRBV30 to TRBJ2-3; TRBD2 might be the D (5 bases). The CDR3 has 15 residues. Between the trimmed V and J ends, which lost 1 base and 0 bases, there was a span of 11 bases. CDR1 and CDR2 (germline): GTSNPN, SVGIG (reference sequence). The chain's CDR3 is CAWSDLSGSTDTQYF. CDR3 DNA sequence: TGTGCCTGGAGTGATCTGAGCGGAAGCACAGATACGCAGTATTTT.

This clone came up a few times. The chain couples TRBV2 to TRBJ2-7; D is ambiguous. The CDR3 covers 12 residues. Germline CDR1 is SNHLY and CDR2 is FYNNEI. Between the trimmed V and J ends, which lost 7 bases and 4 bases, there was a span of 11 bases. For the CDR3, the DNA is TGTGCCAGCAAGAGTGCCGGGTACGAGCAGTACTTC. Translation: CASKSAGYEQYF.

This clone was seen a handful of times. The rearrangement uses TRBV30 and TRBJ1-5, with a tentative D call TRBD1 (5 bases). In germline, CDR1 is GTSNPN, CDR2 SVGIG (reference sequence). This CDR3 contains 13 residues. V lost 7 bases and J 4 bases, leaving 14 bases between the germline ends. The CDR3 region is CAFRGRANQPQHF. CDR3 in DNA: TGTGCCTTCCGGGGGAGGGCGAATCAGCCCCAGCATTTT.